This T cell receptor beta chain was identified in a study of T cell repertoires in cytomegalovirus infection. On the study more broadly: Recently identified HLA-C-restricted CMV epitopes and well-studied HLA-B-restricted CMV epitopes were used by the study. Public TCR beta signatures marked donors with CMV infection and the matching HLA. Findings and limits, study-wide: Adding up the frequency of public TCR beta families identified people who carried CMV plus the relevant HLA. Clonotype analysis showed dominance of the ex vivo response by HLA-C-restricted CMV-specific TCR beta clonotypes.

This clonotype turned up a few times. The antigen is undetermined. Germline V lookup: CDR1 LGHNT, CDR2 FRNRAP. The CDR3 extends over 13 amino acids. After removal of 5 bases from V and 2 bases from J, the junction contained 2 bases not matched to a gene. TCRdb used MiXCR to reprocess the reads, holding one entry per CDR3 protein. The sample carries fewer than 1,000,000 distinct CDR3 sequences, roughly 30% recorded once. The clonotype comes from a human donor in good health (CMV status not recorded). Some clones in this sample may be carry-over from other donors' samples. V usage is TRBV12-5 and J usage is TRBJ1-2, with TRBD1 matching over 7 bases. Sequenced material: cultured CD8+ T cells from PBMCs, taken from culture after CMV antigen stimulation. The CDR3 region is CASGRGRNYGYTF. As DNA, the CDR3 is TGTGCTAGTGGTAGGGGGCGGAACTATGGCTACACCTTC.